This is a list of T cell receptor beta chains from one sample in a study of blood T cell repertoires in COVID-19. The protocol was immunoSEQ multiplex PCR, while the TCRdb copy is restricted to in-frame clones and leaves out a portion. Among approximately 170,000 clones listed, roughly four fifths were seen once. The material sequenced was peripheral blood. All receptors come from a woman of 80 years or more with COVID-19, enrolled during active disease. Each CDR3 is given with its conserved first and last residue. A D gene is named only where the DNA matches it firmly. Size is omitted from some rows. Given values are once, few, many or a class for expanded clones.

v_gene	j_gene	d_gene	abundance	CDR3nt	CDR3aa
TRBV6-1	TRBJ2-5	TRBD1	few	TGTGCCAGCAGTGAAGGACAGGGTCGGACCCAGTACTTC	CASSEGQGRTQYF
TRBV18	TRBJ1-5	NA	NA	TGTGCCAGCTCACCAAGCCCGGGTATGGCTCAGCCCCAGCATTTT	CASSPSPGMAQPQHF
TRBV7-9	TRBJ2-1	NA	NA	TGTGCCAGCAGCCCCGAGGGCTCGGCAGAGCAGTTCTTC	CASSPEGSAEQFF
TRBV2	TRBJ2-3	NA	NA	TGTGCCAGCAGTGACCTGGGCTCTAGCACAGATACGCAGTATTTT	CASSDLGSSTDTQYF
TRBV7-3	TRBJ1-2	TRBD1	once	TGTGCCAGCAGCTTAATGGGGACAGGGGTTCATGGCTACACCTTC	CASSLMGTGVHGYTF
TRBV18	TRBJ2-1	TRBD2	NA	TGTGCCAGCTCACCAAGGGGAATCTCGGGCGGGAGGGCCTACAATGAGCAGTTCTTC	CASSPRGISGGRAYNEQFF
TRBV4-3	TRBJ2-7	NA	NA	TGCGCCAGCAGCCAAGACAGGGGCTCCTACGAGCAGTACTTC	CASSQDRGSYEQYF
TRBV19	TRBJ1-2	NA	NA	TGTGCCAGTCGTGGTGCGGGAGGCTACACCTTC	CASRGAGGYTF
TRBV6-5	TRBJ2-7	TRBD2	NA	TGTGCCAGCAGTTACAGCGGGGGGGCGGGCTACTACGAGCAGTACTTC	CASSYSGGAGYYEQYF
TRBV28	TRBJ2-3	NA	NA	TGTGCCAGCAGTTTGCCAGTCACAGATACGCAGTATTTT	CASSLPVTDTQYF
TRBV13	TRBJ1-6	NA	once	TGTGCCAGCAGCCCACGGGGAAACTATAATTCACCCCTCCACTTT	CASSPRGNYNSPLHF
TRBV5-1	TRBJ1-2	TRBD1	NA	TGCGCCAGCAGCACCGGACAGGGGGCGCTTGGCTACACCTTC	CASSTGQGALGYTF
TRBV7-9	TRBJ2-1	TRBD1	NA	TGTGCCAGCAGCTTTCCCCCGCAGGGGGCGTCCAATGAGCAGTTCTTC	CASSFPPQGASNEQFF
TRBV4-3	TRBJ2-2	TRBD2	NA	TGCGCCAGCAGCCGGACCAGCGGGGGGGCTTCCACCGGGGAGCTGTTTTTT	CASSRTSGGASTGELFF
TRBV4-3	TRBJ2-1	TRBD2	once	TGCGCCAGCAGCCAAGAACTAGCGGGGTTTTACAATGAGCAGTTCTTC	CASSQELAGFYNEQFF
TRBV9	TRBJ2-2	TRBD2	NA	TGTGCCAGCAGCCCGACTAGCGGGAGGGCCTGGGCCGGGGAGCTGTTTTTT	CASSPTSGRAWAGELFF
TRBV12-5	TRBJ2-5	NA	NA	TGTGCTAGTGGTTTGGGGAACCGACTACGGGAGACCCAGTACTTC	CASGLGNRLRETQYF
TRBV7-3	TRBJ2-1	NA	once	TGTGCCAGCAGCAGGGGGGGCTCCTACAATGAGCAGTTCTTC	CASSRGGSYNEQFF
TRBV6-5	TRBJ2-1	TRBD1	NA	TGTGCCAGCAGTTCCCGGACAGGGCCCACCTACAATGAGCAGTTCTTC	CASSSRTGPTYNEQFF
TRBV6-6	TRBJ2-7	NA	NA	TGTGCCAGCAGTCGACAGGTCTCTTACGAGCAGTACTTC	CASSRQVSYEQYF
TRBV11-1	TRBJ1-2	NA	NA	TGTGCCAGCAGCTTAGCCGGACTGACGCCAAGGGGCTACACCTTC	CASSLAGLTPRGYTF
TRBV5-1	TRBJ2-5	TRBD1	NA	TGCGCCAGCAGCTTGGGACAGGGGGCAATAAGGGAGACCCAGTACTTC	CASSLGQGAIRETQYF
TRBV6-5	TRBJ1-1	TRBD1	NA	TGTGCCAGCAGTCACGGACAGGGCTACACTGAAGCTTTCTTT	CASSHGQGYTEAFF
TRBV6-5	TRBJ2-5	TRBD1	NA	TGTGCCAGCAGTTTCGGGACAGGGGGTTTCCGGGAGACCCAGTACTTC	CASSFGTGGFRETQYF
TRBV7-2	TRBJ1-3	NA	NA	TGTGCCAGCAGCTTAGGTCCAACAGGGACTGGAAACACCATATATTTT	CASSLGPTGTGNTIYF
TRBV5-1	TRBJ2-3	TRBD1	NA	TGCGCCAGCAGCTTGGAGGTGACAGGGTTGAATACGCAGTATTTT	CASSLEVTGLNTQYF
TRBV30	TRBJ2-3	TRBD1	NA	TGTGCCTGGAGTGACCCAAGACAGGGGATAGATACGCAGTATTTT	CAWSDPRQGIDTQYF
TRBV30	TRBJ1-6	NA	NA	TGTGCCTGGAGTCTCAAAGGCGGCGATAATTCACCCCTCCACTTT	CAWSLKGGDNSPLHF
TRBV19	TRBJ1-5	NA	NA	TGTGCCAGTATCGGACAGTCGAGGGGGAATCAGCCCCAGCATTTT	CASIGQSRGNQPQHF
TRBV9	TRBJ2-3	NA	NA	TGTGCCAGCAGCGCAGGGGGGACCACAGATACGCAGTATTTT	CASSAGGTTDTQYF
TRBV2	TRBJ2-1	NA	NA	TGTGCCAGCAGGGGTCCCGGGGACTTTTCCGGAAATGAGCAGTTCTTC	CASRGPGDFSGNEQFF
TRBV11-2	TRBJ2-1	TRBD1	NA	TGTGCCAGCAGCCGGGACAGGTTAGATGAGCAGTTCTTC	CASSRDRLDEQFF
TRBV18	TRBJ2-1	TRBD1	NA	TGTGCCAGCTCACCACCCGAACAGGGGGCTGGGGAGCAGTTCTTC	CASSPPEQGAGEQFF
TRBV27	TRBJ2-7	NA	NA	TGTGCCAGCAGTTTGGATTCAGGGTACCACGAGCAGTACTTC	CASSLDSGYHEQYF
TRBV4-2	TRBJ2-3	TRBD2	NA	TGTGCCAGCAGCCAGACCCCGGGACTAGCGGGGGTAGAGACGGGTGCGCAGTATTTT	CASSQTPGLAGVETGAQYF
TRBV21-1	TRBJ1-2	NA	NA	TGTGCCAGCAGCAAACCAAATTACAGGGTCTTATGCTATGGCTACACCTTC	CASSKPNYRVLCYGYTF
TRBV7-2	TRBJ1-2	NA	NA	TGTGCCAGCAGCCCAAGCGATCCACACTATGGCTACACCTTC	CASSPSDPHYGYTF
TRBV6-5	TRBJ1-1	NA	NA	TGTGCCAGCCAAAGACAGAACACTGAAGCTTTCTTT	CASQRQNTEAFF
TRBV18	TRBJ1-2	NA	NA	TGTGCCAGCTCCAGTACAGGCGGCTTCTATGGCTACACCTTC	CASSSTGGFYGYTF
TRBV4-1	TRBJ2-4	TRBD2	NA	TGCGCCAGCAGCCAAACGGGACTAGCGGGAGGGCTAGCCAAAAACATTCAGTACTTC	CASSQTGLAGGLAKNIQYF
TRBV21-1	TRBJ2-1	NA	NA	TGTGCCAGCAGCCTCGGACTGGACTACAATGAGCAGTTCTTC	CASSLGLDYNEQFF
TRBV30	TRBJ2-5	NA	NA	TGTGCCTGGAACAGCGGGCAAGAGACCCAGTACTTC	CAWNSGQETQYF
TRBV5-1	TRBJ1-3	NA	few	TGCGCCAGCAGAGAAGAGGCGCTATCCGGAAACACCATATATTTT	CASREEALSGNTIYF
TRBV11-1	TRBJ1-2	TRBD1	once	TGTGCCAGCAGCTTGAAGTCCCCCAGGGGGCATGGCTACACCTTC	CASSLKSPRGHGYTF
TRBV19	TRBJ2-5	NA	NA	TGTGCCAGTAGTATAGTGGCAGAAGAGACCCAGTACTTC	CASSIVAEETQYF
TRBV5-1	TRBJ2-7	NA	few	TGCGCCCGAATCGGGAGTTGTGACGAGCAGTACTTC	CARIGSCDEQYF
TRBV7-2	TRBJ2-1	NA	few	TGTGCCAGCAGCTTAGTTGGGGGCAGGGAGCAGTTCTTC	CASSLVGGREQFF